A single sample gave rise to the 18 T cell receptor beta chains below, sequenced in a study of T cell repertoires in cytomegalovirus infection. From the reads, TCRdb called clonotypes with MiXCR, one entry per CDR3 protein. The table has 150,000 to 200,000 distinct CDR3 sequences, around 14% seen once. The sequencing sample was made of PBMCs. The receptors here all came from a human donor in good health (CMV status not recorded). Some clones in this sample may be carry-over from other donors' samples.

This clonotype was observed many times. The CDR3 DNA reads as TGTGCCAGCAGCTTAAATGCAGGGAACACCGGGGAGCTGTTTTTT. This encodes CASSLNAGNTGELFF. J is TRBJ2-2 and V is TRBV7-3; D gene uncertain. Germline V gene lookup returns CDR1 SGHTA and CDR2 FQGTGA. Between the trimmed V and J ends, which lost 1 base and 1 base, there was a span of 7 bases. This CDR3 has 15 residues.

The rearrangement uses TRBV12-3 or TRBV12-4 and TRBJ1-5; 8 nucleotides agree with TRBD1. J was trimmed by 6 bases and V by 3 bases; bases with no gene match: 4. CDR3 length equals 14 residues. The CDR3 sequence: CASSLPGTGQPQHF. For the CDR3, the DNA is TGTGCCAGCAGTTTGCCGGGGACAGGTCAGCCCCAGCATTTT.

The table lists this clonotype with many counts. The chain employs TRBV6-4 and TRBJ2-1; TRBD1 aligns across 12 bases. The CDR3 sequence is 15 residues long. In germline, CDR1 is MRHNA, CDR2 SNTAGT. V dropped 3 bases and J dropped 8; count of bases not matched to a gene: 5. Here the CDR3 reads CASSEGTGGPDEQFF. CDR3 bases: TGTGCCAGCAGTGAGGGGACAGGGGGCCCAGATGAGCAGTTCTTC.

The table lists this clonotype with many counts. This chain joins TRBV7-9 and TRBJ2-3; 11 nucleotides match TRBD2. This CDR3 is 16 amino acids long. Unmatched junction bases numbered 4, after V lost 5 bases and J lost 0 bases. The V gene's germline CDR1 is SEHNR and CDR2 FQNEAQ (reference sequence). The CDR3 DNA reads TGTGCCAGCAGCCAGATAGCGGGAGGGAGCACAGATACGCAGTATTTT. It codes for CASSQIAGGSTDTQYF.

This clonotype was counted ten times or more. The CDR3 loop reads CASSFRDRGTGELFF. CDR3 in DNA: TGCGCCAGCAGCTTCCGGGACCGGGGGACCGGGGAGCTGTTTTTT. V is TRBV4-1 and J is TRBJ2-2; TRBD2 is a possible D gene (6 bases). V shed 5 bases and J shed 5 bases, with 15 bases lying between them. The CDR3 runs 15 residues. Germline loops: CDR1 MGHRA, CDR2 YSYEKL.

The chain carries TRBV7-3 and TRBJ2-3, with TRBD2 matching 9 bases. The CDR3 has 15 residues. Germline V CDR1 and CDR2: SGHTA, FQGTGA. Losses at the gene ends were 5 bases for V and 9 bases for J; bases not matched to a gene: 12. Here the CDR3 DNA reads TGTGCCAGCAGCCACCCGGGCGGGAGGGACCCAACGCAGTATTTT. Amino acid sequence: CASSHPGGRDPTQYF. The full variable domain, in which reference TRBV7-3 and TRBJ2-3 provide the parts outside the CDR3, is GAGVSQTPSNKVTEKGKYVELRCDPISGHTALYWYRQSLGQGPEFLIYFQGTGAADDSGLPNDRFFAVRPEGSVSTLKIQRTERGDSAVYLCASSHPGGRDPTQYFGPGTRLTVL.

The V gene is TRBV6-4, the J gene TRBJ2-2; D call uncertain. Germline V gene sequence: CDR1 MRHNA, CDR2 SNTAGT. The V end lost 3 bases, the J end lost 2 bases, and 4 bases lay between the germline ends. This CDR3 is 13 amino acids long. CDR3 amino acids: CASSETNTGELFF. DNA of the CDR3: TGTGCCAGCAGTGAAACAAACACCGGGGAGCTGTTTTTT.

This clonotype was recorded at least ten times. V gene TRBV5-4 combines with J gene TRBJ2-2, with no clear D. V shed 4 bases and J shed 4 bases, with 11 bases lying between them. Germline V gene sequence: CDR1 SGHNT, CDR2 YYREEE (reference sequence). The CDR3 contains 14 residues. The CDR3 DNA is TGTGCCAGCAGCCGTGGACCATCCACCGGGGAGCTGTTTTTT. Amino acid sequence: CASSRGPSTGELFF.

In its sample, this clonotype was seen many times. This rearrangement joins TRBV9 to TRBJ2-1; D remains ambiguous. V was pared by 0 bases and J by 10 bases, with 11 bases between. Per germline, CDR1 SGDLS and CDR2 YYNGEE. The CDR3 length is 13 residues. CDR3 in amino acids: CASSVVWDREQFF. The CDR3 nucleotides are TGTGCCAGCAGCGTAGTGTGGGATCGCGAGCAGTTCTTC.

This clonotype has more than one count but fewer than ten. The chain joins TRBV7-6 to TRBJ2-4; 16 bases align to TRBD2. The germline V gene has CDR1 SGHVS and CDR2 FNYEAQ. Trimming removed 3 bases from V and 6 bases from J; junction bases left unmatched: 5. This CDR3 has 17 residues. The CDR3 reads CASSFGTSGREGNIQYF. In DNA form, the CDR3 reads TGTGCCAGCAGCTTCGGGACTAGCGGGAGGGAAGGAAACATTCAGTACTTC.

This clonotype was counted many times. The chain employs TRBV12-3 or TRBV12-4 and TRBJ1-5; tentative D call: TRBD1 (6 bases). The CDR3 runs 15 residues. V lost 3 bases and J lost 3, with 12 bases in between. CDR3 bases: TGTGCCAGCAGTTTGGGGGGGGCAGACAATCAGCCCCAGCATTTT. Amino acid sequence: CASSLGGADNQPQHF.

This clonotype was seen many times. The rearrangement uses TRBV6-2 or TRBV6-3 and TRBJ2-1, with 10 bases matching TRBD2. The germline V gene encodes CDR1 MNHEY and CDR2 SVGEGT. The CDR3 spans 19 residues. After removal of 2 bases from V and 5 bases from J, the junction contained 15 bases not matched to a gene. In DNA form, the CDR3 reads TGTGCCAGCAGTTACGGGATAGCGGGAGGATACGGGCGCAACAATGAGCAGTTCTTC. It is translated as CASSYGIAGGYGRNNEQFF.

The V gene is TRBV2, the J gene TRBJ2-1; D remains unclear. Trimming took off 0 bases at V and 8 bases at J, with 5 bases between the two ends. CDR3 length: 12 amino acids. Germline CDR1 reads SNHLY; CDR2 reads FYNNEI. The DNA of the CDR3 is TGTGCCAGCAGTGAAGCTAATGATGAGCAGTTCTTC. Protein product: CASSEANDEQFF.

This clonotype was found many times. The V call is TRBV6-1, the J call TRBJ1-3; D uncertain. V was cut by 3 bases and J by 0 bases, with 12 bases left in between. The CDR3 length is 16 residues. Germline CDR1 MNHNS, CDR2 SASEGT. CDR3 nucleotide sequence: TGTGCCAGCAGTGAGGGCAGACTCAGCTCTGGAAACACCATATATTTT. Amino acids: CASSEGRLSSGNTIYF.

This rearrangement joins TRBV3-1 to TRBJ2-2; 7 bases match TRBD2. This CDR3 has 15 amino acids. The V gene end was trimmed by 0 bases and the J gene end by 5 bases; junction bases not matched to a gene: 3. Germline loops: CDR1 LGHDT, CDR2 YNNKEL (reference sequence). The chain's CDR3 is CASSQDVGRTGELFF. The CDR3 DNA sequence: TGTGCCAGCAGCCAAGATGTCGGGAGGACCGGGGAGCTGTTTTTT.

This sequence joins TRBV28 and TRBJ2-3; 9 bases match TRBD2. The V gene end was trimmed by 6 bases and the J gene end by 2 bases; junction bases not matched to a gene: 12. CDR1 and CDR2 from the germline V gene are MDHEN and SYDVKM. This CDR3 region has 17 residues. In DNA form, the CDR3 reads TGTGCCAGCAGCCTTATTCCCGGGACTAGCTCCACAGATACGCAGTATTTT. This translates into CASSLIPGTSSTDTQYF.

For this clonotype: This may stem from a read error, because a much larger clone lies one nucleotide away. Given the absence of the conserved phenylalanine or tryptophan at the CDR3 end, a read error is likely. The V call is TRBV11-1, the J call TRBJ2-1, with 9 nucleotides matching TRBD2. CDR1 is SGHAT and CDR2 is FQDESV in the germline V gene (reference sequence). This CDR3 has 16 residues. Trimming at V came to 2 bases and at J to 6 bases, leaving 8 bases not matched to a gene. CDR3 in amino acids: CASSLWSGRSVNEQFL. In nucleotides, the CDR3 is TGTGCCAGCAGCTTATGGAGCGGGAGGTCTGTCAATGAGCAGTTCTTA.

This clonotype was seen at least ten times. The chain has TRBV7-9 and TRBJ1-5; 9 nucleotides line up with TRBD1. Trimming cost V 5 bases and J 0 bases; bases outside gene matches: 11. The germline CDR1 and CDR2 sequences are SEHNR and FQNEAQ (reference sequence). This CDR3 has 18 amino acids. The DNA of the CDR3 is TGTGCCAGCAGCCCGCTTTGGACAGGGGATTATAGCAATCAGCCCCAGCATTTT. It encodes CASSPLWTGDYSNQPQHF.